The 29 T cell receptor beta chains below come from one sample, sequenced in a study of blood T cell repertoires in COVID-19. Libraries were prepared by immunoSEQ multiplex PCR; TCRdb keeps only in-frame clonotypes and omits some of them. The sample has fewer than 500,000 clones; approximately 89% are singletons. Source material: PBMCs or T cells enriched from blood (not recorded which). These receptors all stem from a man aged 30 to 39 who had recovered from COVID-19.

This clone was counted once. V and J are TRBV2 and TRBJ1-2; D unclear. This CDR3 comprises 12 residues. Germline CDR1 is SNHLY and CDR2 is FYNNEI. V dropped 4 bases and J dropped 8 bases, with 11 bases sitting between them. Here the CDR3 DNA reads TGTGCCAGCAGTGGTTACCTAACGGGCTACACCTTC. This sequence encodes CASSGYLTGYTF.

The gene calls are TRBV7-3 and TRBJ2-1, with no clear D. Germline lookup yields CDR1 SGHTA and CDR2 FQGTGA. V lost 5 bases and J lost 0, with 14 bases in between. The CDR3 length is 16 residues. CDR3 sequence: CASSPRHGDSYNEQFF. The CDR3 DNA sequence: TGTGCCAGCAGCCCAAGACACGGCGACTCCTACAATGAGCAGTTCTTC.

This clone turned up a few times. V and J are TRBV5-4 and TRBJ2-7, with TRBD1 matching over 9 bases. The germline V gene has CDR1 SGHNT and CDR2 YYREEE (reference sequence). The V segment lost 0 bases and the J segment 5 bases; nucleotides outside the gene matches: 6. CDR3 length equals 15 residues. CDR3 loop: CASSLVGQGKDEQYF. The CDR3 region has the DNA TGTGCCAGCAGCTTGGTGGGACAGGGTAAGGACGAGCAGTACTTC.

This chain uses TRBV29-1 with TRBJ2-3; D is possibly TRBD1 (5 bases). V lost 2 bases and J 1 base, leaving 16 bases between the germline ends. Germline assignment: CDR1 SQVTM and CDR2 ANQGSEA. The CDR3 extends over 16 amino acids. The CDR3 sequence is CSVESVTELRTDTQYF. CDR3 nucleotides: TGCAGCGTTGAAAGTGTGACAGAACTTCGCACAGATACGCAGTATTTT.

This sequence joins TRBV13 and TRBJ1-2; 9 bases line up with TRBD1. Germline CDR1 reads PRHDT; CDR2 reads FYEKMQ (reference sequence). The CDR3 consists of 15 residues. The J segment lost 4 bases and the V segment lost 5 bases, leaving 8 bases of the junction unmatched. CDR3 sequence (DNA): TGTGCCAGCAGCCTCGGGACAGGGAGTTTCTATGGCTACACCTTC. Protein sequence: CASSLGTGSFYGYTF.

This clone has only one observation. The chain employs TRBV5-4 and TRBJ2-4; TRBD2 matches 7 bases. This CDR3 region has 15 residues. Germline trimming cut 1 base from V and 6 bases from J; bases unmatched to any gene: 7. The germline V gene encodes CDR1 SGHNT and CDR2 YYREEE (reference sequence). CDR3 region: CASSLSGGLGNIQYF. The CDR3 nucleotides are TGTGCCAGCAGCTTGTCCGGGGGGTTGGGAAACATTCAGTACTTC.

The gene calls are TRBV7-9 and TRBJ2-3, with TRBD2 as a possible D gene (5 bases). Germline values: CDR1 SEHNR, CDR2 FQNEAQ (reference sequence). V was pared by 5 bases and J by 4 bases, with 7 bases between. This CDR3 region has 12 residues. The CDR3, as DNA: TGTGCCAGCAGCCGGGATTCAGATACGCAGTATTTT. Amino acids: CASSRDSDTQYF.

The CDR3 here is CASSQGFGGGYNSPLHF. The CDR3 nucleotides read TGCGCCAGCAGCCAAGGGTTCGGGGGAGGCTATAATTCACCCCTCCACTTT. The genes are TRBV4-1 and TRBJ1-6, with D perhaps TRBD1 (5 bases). CDR3 length: 17 residues. The V gene's germline CDR1 is MGHRA and CDR2 YSYEKL. Between the trimmed V and J ends, which lost 1 base and 3 bases, there was a span of 13 bases.

This clone appeared once. The rearrangement links TRBV6-5 to TRBJ2-2; perhaps TRBD1 as D (5 bases). Germline V gives CDR1 MNHEY, CDR2 SVGAGI. The CDR3 loop spans 15 amino acids. The ends were cut back, 2 bases at V and 4 bases at J, with 11 bases in the middle. The CDR3 is CASSYGRQSTGELFF. CDR3 DNA sequence: TGTGCCAGCAGTTACGGTCGACAGAGCACCGGGGAGCTGTTTTTT.

The V call is TRBV11-2, the J call TRBJ1-5; D is unresolved. Germline assignment: CDR1 SGHAT and CDR2 FQNNGV. V lost 2 bases and J lost 6, with 14 bases in between. The CDR3 runs 15 residues. CDR3 DNA: TGTGCCAGCAGCTTATCCCAAGGAGGAGGTCAGCCCCAGCATTTT. It specifies CASSLSQGGGQPQHF.

The chain joins TRBV12-5 to TRBJ1-5; D remains unclear. V shed 3 bases and J shed 11 bases, with 14 bases lying between them. In germline, CDR1 is LGHNT, CDR2 FRNRAP. The length of the CDR3 is 13 residues. This chain's CDR3 is CASGLPLSGTQHF. CDR3 DNA: TGTGCTAGTGGTTTACCGCTCTCCGGGACCCAGCATTTT.

This chain connects TRBV7-2 to TRBJ1-4; TRBD1 agrees at 8 bases. This CDR3 spans 16 amino acids. CDR1 and CDR2 from the germline V gene are SGHTA and FQGNSA. With 4 bases clipped from V and 0 bases from J, the junction kept 4 bases outside the gene matches. This CDR3 is CASSWTGTATNEKLFF. In DNA form, the CDR3 reads TGTGCCAGCAGCTGGACAGGGACTGCAACTAATGAAAAACTGTTTTTT. Full variable domain (remainder filled in from reference TRBV7-2 and TRBJ1-4): GAGVSQSPSNKVTEKGKDVELRCDPISGHTALYWYRQSLGQGLEFLIYFQGNSAPDKSGLPSDRFSAERTGGSVSTLTIQRTQQEDSAVYLCASSWTGTATNEKLFFGSGTQLSVL.

The chain couples TRBV5-1 to TRBJ2-7; 11 bases are a match to TRBD1. The V gene's germline CDR1 is SGHRS and CDR2 YFSETQ. Germline trimming cut 2 bases from V and 6 bases from J; bases unmatched to any gene: 4. The CDR3 contains 14 residues. The CDR3 DNA follows: TGCGCCAGCAGCTTCGCGGACAGGGGGCTCGAGCAGTACTTC. Residues: CASSFADRGLEQYF.

The CDR3 spells CASSYSGTNTDTQYF. Written as DNA, the CDR3 is TGTGCCAGCAGTTACTCTGGGACAAACACAGATACGCAGTATTTT. The chain joins TRBV6-2 or TRBV6-3 to TRBJ2-3; the D gene is possibly TRBD1 (6 bases). This CDR3 has 15 residues. Germline-derived CDR1 and CDR2 are MNHEY and SVGEGT. V lost 0 bases to trimming and J lost 2 bases, with 9 bases between them.

The chain employs TRBV29-1 and TRBJ2-1; maybe TRBD1 (6 bases). V was pared by 1 base and J by 9 bases, with 7 bases between. In germline, CDR1 is SQVTM, CDR2 ANQGSEA. There are 11 residues in the CDR3. CDR3 residues: CSVEVGGEQFF. The CDR3 nucleotides read TGCAGCGTTGAAGTAGGGGGTGAGCAGTTCTTC.

This clone was detected only once. V gene TRBV2 combines with J gene TRBJ1-1, with TRBD1 as a possible D gene (6 bases). Between the trimmed V and J ends, which lost 6 bases and 1 base, there was a span of 15 bases. The CDR3 consists of 15 residues. In germline, CDR1 is SNHLY, CDR2 FYNNEI. The DNA for the CDR3 is TGTGCCAGCAGAGAACAGGGTTGGAGGAACACTGAAGCTTTCTTT. This translates into CASREQGWRNTEAFF.

The chain couples TRBV19 to TRBJ2-2; 14 bases are a match to TRBD2. The CDR3 contains 18 residues. In germline, CDR1 is LNHDA, CDR2 SQIVND (reference sequence). V dropped 5 bases and J dropped 0; count of bases not matched to a gene: 5. In nucleotides, the CDR3 is TGTGCCAGTAGTTACCCGGGACTAGCGGGGGCGAACACCGGGGAGCTGTTTTTT. The encoded protein is CASSYPGLAGANTGELFF.

CDR3: CASSSRDTFASSTGELFF. The CDR3 DNA reads TGTGCCAGCAGCTCTCGGGACACCTTTGCTTCTTCCACCGGGGAGCTGTTTTTT. The chain joins TRBV5-4 to TRBJ2-2, with TRBD1 as a possible D gene (6 bases). CDR1 is SGHNT, CDR2 YYREEE, per germline (reference sequence). This CDR3 contains 18 residues. V was shortened by 3 bases and J by 4 bases, with 22 bases between the two germline ends.

The genes are TRBV12-3 or TRBV12-4 and TRBJ1-5; a possible D gene is TRBD1 (6 bases). V lost 8 bases and J lost 3, with 8 bases in between. The length of the CDR3 is 12 residues. DNA for the CDR3: TGTGCCAGCGACAGGATCAATCAGCCCCAGCATTTT. Encoded protein: CASDRINQPQHF.

The chain combines TRBV5-1 with TRBJ2-7, with 9 bases that match TRBD1. The CDR3 runs to 15 residues. Germline V lookup: CDR1 SGHRS, CDR2 YFSETQ. The V and J ends lost 4 bases and 2 bases, in that order; junction bases with no gene match: 7. The CDR3 loop reads CASSPFGQGTYEQYF. In DNA, the CDR3 is TGCGCCAGCAGCCCGTTCGGACAGGGGACCTACGAGCAGTACTTC.

The J gene is TRBJ2-7, the V gene TRBV19; 13 nucleotides agree with TRBD2. The CDR3 is made up of 16 amino acids. J gave up 2 bases and V 6 bases, and 7 bases lay outside the gene matches. Germline V gene sequence: CDR1 LNHDA, CDR2 SQIVND (reference sequence). CDR3 bases: TGTGCCAGTAGAAAAACCGGGACTAGCGGGACCTACGAGCAGTACTTC. Translation: CASRKTGTSGTYEQYF. The whole variable domain, filled in from reference TRBV19 and TRBJ2-7, reads DGGITQSPKYLFRKEGQNVTLSCEQNLNHDAMYWYRQDPGQGLRLIYYSQIVNDFQKGDIAEGYSVSREKKESFPLTVTSAQKNPTAFYLCASRKTGTSGTYEQYFGPGTRLTVT.

The CDR3 sequence is CASSEAPGLAGRHEQYF. The CDR3 DNA is TGTGCCAGCAGTGAAGCCCCGGGACTAGCGGGGAGGCACGAGCAGTACTTC. This sequence joins TRBV6-1 and TRBJ2-7; 13 nucleotides match TRBD2. The CDR3 is made up of 17 amino acids. V was clipped by 0 bases and J by 5 bases; unmatched bases: 7. Germline V lookup: CDR1 MNHNS, CDR2 SASEGT.

CDR3 sequence reads: CASSQESGAVEQPQHF. In DNA form, the CDR3 reads TGTGCCAGCAGCCAAGAATCAGGGGCCGTAGAACAGCCCCAGCATTTT. The chain carries TRBV4-2 and TRBJ1-5, with a possible D match to TRBD1 (6 bases). The germline gives CDR1 LGHNA, CDR2 YNFKEQ. The CDR3 is 16 residues long. The V end was cut by 0 bases, the J end by 7 bases, with 16 bases between.

The V call is TRBV3-1 (or the pseudogene TRBV3-2), the J call TRBJ2-4; D possibly corresponds to TRBD2 (5 bases). The CDR3 consists of 16 residues. Per the germline V gene, CDR1 is LGHDT and CDR2 is YNNKEL (reference sequence). V was pared by 8 bases and J by 0 bases, with 17 bases between. CDR3 amino acids: CASVPRRNLAKNIQYF. CDR3 nucleotide sequence: TGTGCCAGCGTCCCCAGGAGGAACCTAGCCAAAAACATTCAGTACTTC.

This clone was observed a single time. This chain connects TRBV2 to TRBJ1-3, with D perhaps TRBD1 (6 bases). Germline CDR1 SNHLY, CDR2 FYNNEI. The CDR3 runs to 13 residues. Trimming took 6 bases from V and 4 from J, leaving 10 bases between them. DNA for the CDR3: TGTGCCAGCAGCCCAGGGGTAGGAAACACCATATATTTT. Translated, it gives CASSPGVGNTIYF.

The chain couples TRBV7-2 to TRBJ2-1; 10 positions agree with TRBD2. CDR1 is SGHTA, CDR2 FQGNSA, per germline. CDR3 length equals 15 residues. Trimming cost V 3 bases and J 9 bases; bases outside gene matches: 8. The CDR3 reads CASSLVSGGAIEQFF. CDR3 sequence (DNA): TGTGCCAGCAGCTTGGTGAGCGGGGGGGCTATTGAGCAGTTCTTC.

The chain links TRBV12-2 to TRBJ1-2; the table's D call of TRBD1 was not tested on the DNA. TRBV12-2 counts as a pseudogene. This CDR3 is 17 amino acids long. CDR3 in DNA: TGTGCAAGTCGCTTATACCATCCGGGACACCGATCCTATGGCTACACCTTC. This translates into CASRLYHPGHRSYGYTF.

This sequence joins TRBV19 and TRBJ1-2; D unresolved. The CDR3 length is 15 residues. Deletions cut 4 bases from V and 3 bases from J, with 15 bases between. CDR1 and CDR2 (germline): LNHDA, SQIVND (reference sequence). CDR3 DNA sequence: TGTGCCAGTAGTAAGGTGTACGGGGTTGACTATGGCTACACCTTC. Translated, it gives CASSKVYGVDYGYTF.

The chain joins TRBV7-9 to TRBJ2-1; 8 bases match TRBD2. CDR1 is SEHNR and CDR2 is FQNEAQ in the germline V gene (reference sequence). The CDR3 has 16 residues. J lost 1 base, V lost 5 bases, and 7 bases had no gene match. The CDR3 sequence: CASSKTAGESYNEQFF. CDR3 sequence (DNA): TGTGCCAGCAGCAAGACAGCGGGGGAGTCCTACAATGAGCAGTTCTTC.